This TCR beta chain originates from a study of blood T cells in healthy people across ages. Whole-study context: Template switching caught about one barcoded beta molecule for each two T cells.

This clonotype was detected only a few times. Antigen: not known. In germline, CDR1 is LGHDT, CDR2 YNNKEL (reference sequence). CDR3 size: 16 residues. J was trimmed by 6 bases and V by 1 base; bases with no gene match: 7. Study-level findings and limits: Older age coincided with a roughly linear decline in TCR beta diversity per million T cells. Both higher diversity and more naive CD4+ cells marked long-lived donors when set against aged donors.

The second PCR ran about 6 to 11 cycles with a sample-barcoded 5' primer and J-beta primers. Unique molecular identifiers of 12 random nucleotides labeled each cDNA. TCRdb processed the 5' RACE reads anew with MiXCR; each CDR3 protein has one entry. Of 1.5 million to 2 million distinct CDR3 sequences listed, roughly 28% are singletons. This receptor was obtained from a woman aged 25 to 39 in good health. This chain uses TRBV3-1 with TRBJ2-1; TRBD1 agrees at 9 bases. The sequencing sample was made of blood. DNA for the CDR3: TGTGCCAGCAGCCAAGTAACGGGACAGGGTACCAATGAGCAGTTCTTC. Translating it yields CASSQVTGQGTNEQFF.